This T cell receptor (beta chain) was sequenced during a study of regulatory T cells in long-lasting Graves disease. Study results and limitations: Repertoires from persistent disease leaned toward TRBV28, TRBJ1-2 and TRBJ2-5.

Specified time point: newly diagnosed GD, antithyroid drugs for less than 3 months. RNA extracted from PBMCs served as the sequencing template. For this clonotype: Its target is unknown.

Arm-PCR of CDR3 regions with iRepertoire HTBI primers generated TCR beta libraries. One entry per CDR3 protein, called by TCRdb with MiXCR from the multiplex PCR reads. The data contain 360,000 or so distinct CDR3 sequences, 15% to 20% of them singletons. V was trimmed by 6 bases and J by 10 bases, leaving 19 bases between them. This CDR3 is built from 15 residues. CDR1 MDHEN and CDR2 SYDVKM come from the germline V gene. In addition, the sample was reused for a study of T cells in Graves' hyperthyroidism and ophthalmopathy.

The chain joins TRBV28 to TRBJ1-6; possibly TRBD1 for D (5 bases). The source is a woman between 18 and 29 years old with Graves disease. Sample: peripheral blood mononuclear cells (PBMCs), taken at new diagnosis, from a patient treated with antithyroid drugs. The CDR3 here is CASSMDGAIGSPLHF. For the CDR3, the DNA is TGTGCCAGCAGCATGGACGGGGCTATTGGATCACCCCTCCACTTT. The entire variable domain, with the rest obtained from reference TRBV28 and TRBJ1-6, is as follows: DVKVTQSSRYLVKRTGEKVFLECVQDMDHENMFWYRQDPGLGLRLIYFSYDVKMKEKGDIPEGYSVSREKKERFSLILESASTNQTSMYLCASSMDGAIGSPLHFGNGTRLTVT.